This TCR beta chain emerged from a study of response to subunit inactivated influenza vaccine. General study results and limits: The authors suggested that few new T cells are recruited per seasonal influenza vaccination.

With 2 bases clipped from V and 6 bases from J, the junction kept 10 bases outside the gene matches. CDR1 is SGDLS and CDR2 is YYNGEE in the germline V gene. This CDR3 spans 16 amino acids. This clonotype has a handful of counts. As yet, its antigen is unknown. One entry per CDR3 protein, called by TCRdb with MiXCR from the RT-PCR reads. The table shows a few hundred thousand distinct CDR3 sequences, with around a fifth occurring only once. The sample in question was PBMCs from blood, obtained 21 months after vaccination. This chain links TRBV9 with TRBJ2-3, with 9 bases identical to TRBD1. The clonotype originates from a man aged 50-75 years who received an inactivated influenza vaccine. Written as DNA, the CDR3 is TGTGCCAGCAGCGTGCGCCCCGGGACAGGGAGCGATACGCAGTATTTT. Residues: CASSVRPGTGSDTQYF.